Listed below are T cell receptor beta chains from one sample, sequenced in a study of cytomegalovirus exposure and HLA in healthy donors. Clones were sequenced by immunoSEQ multiplex PCR, and TCRdb holds only the in-frame ones, with some missing. The sample lists 300,000 or so clones, about four fifths seen once, with approximately 2% in the top ten. Sequenced: PBMCs. The receptor source for this set is a woman in her thirties or forties in good health and CMV-seropositive. The CDR3 runs from the conserved cysteine through the conserved F or W. The order of the fields is clone size, J gene, V gene, D gene, CDR3 DNA, CDR3 protein. D genes are given only for firm matches. The size field is filled for only some rows; it gives once, few, many or a size class.

>NA|TRBJ1-2|TRBV30|NA
TGTGCCTGGAGTGGGACCGGGACGGGGGAATATGGCTACACCTTC
CAWSGTGTGEYGYTF
>NA|TRBJ2-5|TRBV6-1|NA
TGTGCCAGCAGTATGCAGGGGTCGGGAAGGGAGACCCAGTACTTC
CASSMQGSGRETQYF
>NA|TRBJ2-1|TRBV6-5|TRBD2
TGTGCCAGCAGCACGGGACTAGCGGTGCACAATGAGCAGTTCTTC
CASSTGLAVHNEQFF
>NA|TRBJ2-7|TRBV28|TRBD2
TGTGCCAGCAGCCGTAGCCGGACTAGCGAGGGGTACGAGCAGTACTTC
CASSRSRTSEGYEQYF
>once|TRBJ2-7|TRBV7-2|TRBD2
TGTGCCAGCAGCTACGGACTAGCGGGAGCCATCTACGAGCAGTACTTC
CASSYGLAGAIYEQYF
>few|TRBJ1-6|TRBV28|TRBD1
TGTGCCAGCACCCCCCGGGACAGGAATTCACCCCTCCACTTT
CASTPRDRNSPLHF
>NA|TRBJ1-6|TRBV30|NA
TGTGCCTGGAGCCCGGGACTCTATAATTCACCCCTCCACTTT
CAWSPGLYNSPLHF
>few|TRBJ2-1|TRBV2|TRBD1
TGTGCCAGCGGGGACAGATCCTACAATGAGCAGTTCTTC
CASGDRSYNEQFF
>NA|TRBJ2-3|TRBV28|NA
TGTGCCAGCCCGGGACACAGCACAGATACGCAGTATTTT
CASPGHSTDTQYF
>NA|TRBJ1-3|TRBV19|NA
TGTGCCAGTAGTATCATGACAGCTGGAAACACCATATATTTT
CASSIMTAGNTIYF
>NA|TRBJ2-1|TRBV4-3|NA
TGCGCCAGCAGCCAAGGGGGACTTTACAATGAGCAGTTCTTC
CASSQGGLYNEQFF
>NA|TRBJ2-7|TRBV10-2|NA
TGCGCCACCTTGCCGAACAGGGCCCACGAGCAGTACTTC
CATLPNRAHEQYF
>NA|TRBJ2-2|TRBV6-1|TRBD1
TGTGCCAGCAGCGCGGGCACAGGGGGGACCGGGGAGCTGTTTTTT
CASSAGTGGTGELFF
>NA|TRBJ2-7|TRBV28|NA
TGTGCCAGTAGCAGGGGCCCGACCTCCTACGAGCAGTACTTC
CASSRGPTSYEQYF
>NA|TRBJ1-1|TRBV15|NA
TGTGCCACCAGCACGGAGGTAGGAAGGGCCACTGAAGCTTTCTTT
CATSTEVGRATEAFF
>NA|TRBJ1-2|TRBV9|NA
TGTGCCAGCAGCGTAGACGAGAACTATGGCTACACCTTC
CASSVDENYGYTF
>NA|TRBJ1-1|TRBV7-8|TRBD1
TGTGCCAGCAGCGCTCCCGGGACAGGGGCCACTGAAGCTTTCTTT
CASSAPGTGATEAFF
>once|TRBJ1-5|TRBV7-8|TRBD1
TGTGCCAGCAGCAAAGGACAGGGTAGCAATCAGCCCCAGCATTTT
CASSKGQGSNQPQHF
>NA|TRBJ2-6|TRBV27|NA
TGTGCCAGCAGTTTATGGGGGAGGCCTTCCTCTGGGGCCAACGTCCTGACTTTC
CASSLWGRPSSGANVLTF
>few|TRBJ1-4|TRBV13|TRBD1
TGTGCCAGCAGCGCAGGACAGGGCCGTCAAGGTAATGAAAAACTGTTTTTT
CASSAGQGRQGNEKLFF
>NA|TRBJ2-1|TRBV27|NA
TGTGCCAGCACCGCGCCCTACAATGAGCAGTTCTTC
CASTAPYNEQFF
>NA|TRBJ2-1|TRBV5-1|TRBD1
TGCGCCAGCACCAATCCCCCGGGACAGGGGCCGGGGGAGCAGTTCTTC
CASTNPPGQGPGEQFF
>NA|TRBJ2-7|TRBV10-1|NA
TGCGCCAGCAGCGGGTATATAAGAAACGAGCAGTACTTC
CASSGYIRNEQYF
>NA|TRBJ1-4|TRBV5-1|TRBD1
TGCGCCAGCAGGGCAGGGGGAGATGAAAAACTGTTTTTT
CASRAGGDEKLFF